The clone carrying this T cell receptor (beta chain) showed up many times. Its antigen is unidentified. The germline CDR1 and CDR2 sequences are SNHLY and FYNNEI. V lost 4 bases to trimming and J lost 1 base; unmatched junction nucleotides: 6. The CDR3 extends over 15 amino acids. This sample was taken from a study of regulatory T cells in long-lasting Graves disease. Points from the study as a whole: Persistent patients shared more public clonotypes (over 2,500) than new patients (more than 900). Favored usage of TRBV28, TRBJ1-2 and TRBJ2-5 was recorded in persistent disease.

This sample's time point: newly diagnosed GD, antithyroid drugs for less than 3 months. With RNA extracted from PBMCs as input, the TCR library was made. Investigators prepared the TCR beta libraries by applying iRepertoire HTBI primers and Arm-PCR of CDR3 regions. TCRdb re-derived calls from the multiplex PCR reads in MiXCR, one entry per CDR3 protein. The table records approximately 350,000 distinct CDR3 sequences, 16% of them present only once. The sample also formed part of further work on T cells in Graves' hyperthyroidism and ophthalmopathy.

The TCR originated in a man aged 35-49 years with Graves disease. This sample comprised peripheral blood mononuclear cells (PBMCs), obtained at new diagnosis, from a patient treated with antithyroid drugs. V gene TRBV2 combines with J gene TRBJ1-1; TRBD1 agrees at 7 bases. CDR3 amino acids: CASSVTGLGNTEAFF. CDR3 DNA: TGTGCCAGCAGTGTGACAGGGCTAGGGAACACTGAAGCTTTCTTT.